This TCR beta chain was identified during a study of T-cell reconstitution after alpha-beta-depleted transplantation in children. Unique molecular identifiers were incorporated into the prepared TCRbeta library. TCRdb independently ran MiXCR on the PCR reads; one entry per CDR3 protein. The sample lists 250,000 to 300,000 distinct CDR3 sequences, roughly 9.5% seen once, with 9.5% to 13% in the top ten. CDR3 length: 16 residues. CDR1 is ENHRY, CDR2 SYGVKD, per germline. The germline V and J ends were trimmed by 7 bases and 4 bases, with 19 bases remaining between them. This TCR was recovered from a human donor who donated a stem cell graft to a child with SCID. V and J are TRBV10-3 and TRBJ2-2, with TRBD1 as a possible D gene (7 bases). The material was PBMCs from the stem cell graft donor, obtained from the stem cell graft. CDR3 DNA: TGTGCCATCACCCCCGGGGGACAGTGGGGCACCGGGGAGCTGTTTTTT. Translation: CAITPGGQWGTGELFF.